A single sample is the source of the 27 T cell receptor beta chains below, sequenced in a study of blood T cells in healthy people across ages. A second PCR, run for roughly 7 to 11 cycles, used a sample-barcoded 5' primer plus a J-beta primer mix. TCRdb reprocessed the 5' RACE reads via MiXCR and lists one record per CDR3 protein. The repertoire holds approximately 850,000 distinct CDR3 sequences, with about 42% as singletons. The sample taken for sequencing was blood. Every receptor here comes from a man aged 55 to 70 in good health.

DNA of the CDR3: TGCAGTGCTCCTAGGGGGGGGAATACCTACGAGCAGTACTTC. It translates to CSAPRGGNTYEQYF. The gene calls are TRBV20-1 and TRBJ2-7; tentatively, D is TRBD2 (7 bases). Deletions cut 5 bases from V and 2 bases from J, with 16 bases between. The CDR3 loop spans 14 amino acids. Germline-derived CDR1 and CDR2 are DFQATT and SNEGSKA (reference sequence).

A few counts support this clonotype. The chain employs TRBV3-1 and TRBJ2-3; D unclear. The V end was cut by 2 bases, the J end by 6 bases, with 9 bases between. Germline V gene lookup returns CDR1 LGHDT and CDR2 YNNKEL (reference sequence). This CDR3 is 13 amino acids long. The DNA of the CDR3 is TGTGCCAGCAGCCAACCCCCGGCGGATACGCAGTATTTT. This gives the protein CASSQPPADTQYF.

This clonotype was picked up one time. The chain recombines TRBV3-1 with TRBJ2-5; no reliable D call. The V and J ends lost 2 bases and 5 bases respectively, with 12 bases between them. The CDR3 is made up of 14 amino acids. Germline CDR1 reads LGHDT; CDR2 reads YNNKEL (reference sequence). The CDR3: CASSQRAARETQYF. For the CDR3, the DNA is TGTGCCAGCAGCCAACGCGCCGCTAGGGAGACCCAGTACTTC.

Notes on this clonotype: This may be a read error, as it is one base from a much larger clone. The gene calls are TRBV27 and TRBJ2-5, with D uncertain. Germline CDR1 and CDR2: MNHEY and SMNVEV (reference sequence). Trimming took 3 bases from V and 5 from J, leaving 10 bases between them. The CDR3 runs 13 residues. For the CDR3, the DNA is TGTGCCAGCAGTTTCTGGAGTGAGGAGACCCAGTACTTC. As protein: CASSFWSEETQYF.

The chain combines TRBV20-1 with TRBJ1-6, with D unclear. Trimming shortened V by 4 bases and J by 8 bases, and 9 bases separated the two germline ends. Germline-derived CDR1 and CDR2 are DFQATT and SNEGSKA (reference sequence). The CDR3 loop spans 12 amino acids. CDR3 region: CSATRVDSPLHF. The CDR3 region has the DNA TGCAGTGCTACGAGGGTGGATTCACCCCTCCACTTT.

This clonotype was detected only a few times. This sequence joins TRBV4-3 and TRBJ2-7; D assignment may be TRBD1 or TRBD2 (6 bases each). V was cut by 4 bases and J by 2 bases, with 18 bases left in between. The length of the CDR3 is 16 residues. In germline, CDR1 is LGHNA, CDR2 YSLEER. CDR3 amino acids: CASSRNLGGGAYEQYF. CDR3 coding DNA: TGCGCCAGCAGCCGGAACCTTGGAGGGGGTGCCTACGAGCAGTACTTC.

The genes are TRBV6-5 and TRBJ2-5; TRBD2 aligns across 13 bases. The trim removed 6 bases at V and 5 bases at J, leaving 9 bases unmatched. Germline V gene sequence: CDR1 MNHEY, CDR2 SVGAGI. The CDR3 sequence is 16 residues long. CDR3: CASSPLLAGGRETQYF. CDR3 coding DNA: TGTGCCAGCAGCCCGTTACTAGCGGGGGGGAGGGAGACCCAGTACTTC.

Note on this clonotype: One end of the junction varies from germline; a read error may be responsible. The J gene is TRBJ1-6, the V gene TRBV12-3 or TRBV12-4, with D perhaps TRBD1 (5 bases). The CDR3 has 16 amino acids. The CDR3 nucleotides read TGTGCCAGTAGTTTAGCGGGGACCAAGCGGCTATCACCCCTCCACTTT. Its translation: CASSLAGTKRLSPLHF.

This clonotype was seen ten or more times. The CDR3: CSVEDESPGTELNEQYF. CDR3 nucleotides: TGCAGCGTTGAAGACGAATCCCCCGGGACAGAACTGAACGAGCAGTACTTC. The V gene is TRBV29-1, the J gene TRBJ2-7, with TRBD1 matching over 7 bases. CDR1 is SQVTM and CDR2 is ANQGSEA in the germline V gene. The ends lost 0 bases at V and 5 bases at J; junction bases unmatched: 16. This CDR3 comprises 17 residues.

This chain joins TRBV6-5 and TRBJ2-3; D remains ambiguous. Germline lookup yields CDR1 MNHEY and CDR2 SVGAGI. The V gene lost 6 bases and the J gene lost 2 bases, with 9 bases spanning the gap. The CDR3 extends over 13 amino acids. The DNA of the CDR3 is TGTGCCAGCAGGAGCCCGAACACAGATACGCAGTATTTT. This codes for CASRSPNTDTQYF.

Points on this clonotype: A much larger clone is a single base away; this may be a read error. V gene TRBV5-1 combines with J gene TRBJ2-5, with TRBD2 matching 7 bases. This CDR3 comprises 14 residues. The trim removed 4 bases at V and 11 bases at J, leaving 14 bases unmatched. CDR1 is SGHRS, CDR2 YFSETQ, per germline. DNA for the CDR3: TGCGCCAGCAGCGGGGGGACTAACTACAATGAGCAGTACTTC. Its translation: CASSGGTNYNEQYF.

In regard to this clonotype: One end of the junction fails to match germline, which may point to a read error. This chain uses TRBV5-1 with TRBJ2-5; D is possibly TRBD2 (6 bases). CDR3 size: 13 residues. Germline CDR1 reads SGHRS; CDR2 reads YFSETQ. This CDR3 reads CASNLGGRETQYF. In DNA form, the CDR3 reads TGCGCCAGCAACTTGGGGGGTAGAGAGACCCAGTACTTC.

A few counts support this clonotype. The V and J genes are TRBV20-1 and TRBJ2-5; unclear D gene. The CDR3 is made up of 10 amino acids. The V end was cut by 2 bases, the J end by 6 bases, with 4 bases between. Germline assignment: CDR1 DFQATT and CDR2 SNEGSKA (reference sequence). CDR3 sequence reads: CSARLQTQYF. In DNA, the CDR3 is TGCAGTGCTAGATTACAGACCCAGTACTTC.

This clonotype was found a few times. The chain links TRBV20-1 to TRBJ2-1; 13 bases are shared with TRBD2. This CDR3 contains 14 residues. The J segment lost 7 bases and the V segment lost 6 bases, leaving 6 bases of the junction unmatched. Germline V gives CDR1 DFQATT, CDR2 SNEGSKA (reference sequence). Here the CDR3 DNA reads TGCAGTGCGACAACTAGCGGGGGGGCGAATGAGCAGTTCTTC. Protein product: CSATTSGGANEQFF.

This clonotype was counted only a few times. DNA for the CDR3: TGTGCCAGCAGCTTGGCCGGGGGGCGCGGTCAGCCCCAGCATTTT. Protein product: CASSLAGGRGQPQHF. The V call is TRBV5-6, the J call TRBJ1-5, with D possibly being TRBD1 (6 bases). Germline V gene lookup returns CDR1 SGHDT and CDR2 YYEEEE. V lost 0 bases, J lost 6 bases, and 13 bases lay in between. The CDR3 covers 15 residues.

This clonotype was found once. The CDR3: CASSLQPRGLDTEAFF. In DNA, the CDR3 is TGCGCCAGCAGCTTGCAACCCAGGGGCTTGGACACTGAAGCTTTCTTT. The chain uses TRBV5-1 and TRBJ1-1, with D possibly matching TRBD1 (6 bases). This CDR3 region has 16 residues. Trimming took 1 base from V and 3 from J, leaving 16 bases between them. Germline assignment: CDR1 SGHRS and CDR2 YFSETQ.

The genes are TRBV11-2 and TRBJ2-7; 8 bases line up with TRBD2. The CDR3 covers 15 residues. Losses at the gene ends were 5 bases for V and 3 bases for J; bases not matched to a gene: 9. Germline CDR1 SGHAT, CDR2 FQNNGV. The CDR3 DNA is TGTGCCAGCAGCGCTATCGGACTAGCCAGCTACGAGCAGTACTTC. Translating it yields CASSAIGLASYEQYF. Drawing the rest from reference TRBV11-2 and TRBJ2-7, the complete variable domain is EAGVAQSPRYKIIEKRQSVAFWCNPISGHATLYWYQQILGQGPKLLIQFQNNGVVDDSQLPKDRFSAERLKGVDSTLKIQPAKLEDSAVYLCASSAIGLASYEQYFGPGTRLTVT.

The chain has TRBV6-1 and TRBJ2-2; D is uncertain. Germline V gene lookup returns CDR1 MNHNS and CDR2 SASEGT. The CDR3 runs to 17 residues. V was trimmed by 3 bases and J by 4 bases, leaving 18 bases between them. The CDR3 region is CASSDEVVGISTGELFF. Here the CDR3 DNA reads TGTGCCAGCAGTGATGAGGTCGTAGGTATATCCACCGGGGAGCTGTTTTTT.

The gene calls are TRBV28 and TRBJ1-1; 7 nucleotides align to TRBD1. Germline V CDR1 and CDR2: MDHEN, SYDVKM. Unmatched junction bases numbered 9, after V lost 4 bases and J lost 1 base. This CDR3 has 16 residues. The CDR3 DNA reads as TGTGCCAGCAGTTCAGCCGGGACAGTTCAGAACACTGAAGCTTTCTTT. Protein product: CASSSAGTVQNTEAFF.

This chain connects TRBV11-3 to TRBJ2-1, with D possibly TRBD2 on 6 matching bases. Germline V gene data show CDR1 as SGHNT and CDR2 as YENEEA. The CDR3 is 13 residues long. The V gene lost 5 bases and the J gene lost 3 bases, with 8 bases spanning the gap. The CDR3 sequence: CASSADYYNEQFF. The CDR3 DNA is TGTGCCAGCAGCGCGGACTACTACAATGAGCAGTTCTTC.

This chain connects TRBV6-5 to TRBJ2-7; no clear D. The V end was cut by 2 bases, the J end by 2 bases, with 10 bases between. The germline V gene encodes CDR1 MNHEY and CDR2 SVGAGI. CDR3 length: 14 amino acids. The CDR3 DNA is TGTGCCAGCAGTTACCTCAGTAACCCCTACGAGCAGTACTTC. This translates into CASSYLSNPYEQYF.

J is TRBJ1-1 and V is TRBV6-2 or TRBV6-3; D call uncertain. The V gene's germline CDR1 is MNHEY and CDR2 SVGEGT. CDR3 size: 19 residues. Trimming cost V 0 bases and J 3 bases, with 23 bases left between them. Here the CDR3 reads CASSYSFSQTGRPHTEAFF. CDR3 nucleotide sequence: TGTGCCAGCAGTTACTCCTTTTCCCAGACCGGACGTCCGCACACTGAAGCTTTCTTT.

Notes on this clonotype: A read error may account for a junction end that differs from germline. V and J are TRBV7-2 and TRBJ2-1; 8 bases agree with TRBD2. CDR1 and CDR2 (germline): SGHTA, FQGNSA. The CDR3 has 15 residues. The CDR3 here is CAGSYGGGLTNEQFF. Here the CDR3 DNA reads TGTGCCGGCAGCTACGGCGGGGGGTTAACAAATGAGCAGTTCTTC.

The chain joins TRBV9 to TRBJ1-6, with D uncertain. The CDR3 sequence is 13 residues long. Germline V lookup: CDR1 SGDLS, CDR2 YYNGEE. Trimming took 4 bases from V and 9 from J, leaving 11 bases between them. The CDR3: CASSRRNSSPLHF. In DNA form, the CDR3 reads TGTGCCAGCAGCAGGAGAAATAGTTCACCCCTCCACTTT.

The chain carries TRBV27 and TRBJ2-7, with 9 bases aligning to TRBD1. The CDR3 has 14 amino acids. V dropped 6 bases and J dropped 6; count of bases not matched to a gene: 9. Germline V CDR1 and CDR2: MNHEY, SMNVEV (reference sequence). CDR3 DNA: TGTGCCAGCAGAACCGGGACAGGGATAAGCGAGCAGTACTTC. This sequence encodes CASRTGTGISEQYF.

The genes are TRBV20-1 and TRBJ2-1, with 9 bases that match TRBD2. Germline CDR1 DFQATT, CDR2 SNEGSKA (reference sequence). CDR3 length: 17 amino acids. The ends lost 4 bases at V and 9 bases at J; junction bases unmatched: 19. The CDR3 loop reads CSATRPFGGGAGREQFF. CDR3 DNA sequence: TGCAGTGCTACTCGGCCTTTTGGCGGGGGGGCTGGGCGTGAGCAGTTCTTC.

This sequence joins TRBV20-1 and TRBJ1-2, with TRBD1 matching over 11 bases. This CDR3 has 14 residues. Losses at the gene ends were 5 bases for V and 4 bases for J; bases not matched to a gene: 6. CDR1 is DFQATT and CDR2 is SNEGSKA in the germline V gene (reference sequence). This CDR3 reads CSAGRDRGFYGYTF. The CDR3 region has the DNA TGCAGTGCTGGTAGGGACAGGGGGTTCTATGGCTACACCTTC.